The rows below give T cell receptor beta chains drawn from one sample of a study of radiation and T cells in renal cell carcinoma. Clones were read by immunoSEQ multiplex PCR, and TCRdb kept only the in-frame ones, dropping some. The table records 120,000 to 150,000 clones, roughly 90% of them present only once. The source material was blood, sampled from a patient whose treatment included radiotherapy and nephrectomy. The source of these receptors is a woman aged 45-65 years with renal cell carcinoma. Both conserved end residues are part of each CDR3. D genes are given only for firm matches. Expanded clones get a size class; other rows say once, few or many, or leave the size out.

j_call: TRBJ2-6
d_call: TRBD1
clone_size: .
v_call: TRBV27
cdr3_aa: CASSMTGSGANVLTF
cdr3_nt: TGTGCCAGCAGTATGACAGGGTCCGGGGCCAACGTCCTGACTTTC

j_call: TRBJ2-5
d_call: .
clone_size: .
v_call: TRBV6-1
cdr3_aa: CASSELGFRQETQYF
cdr3_nt: TGTGCCAGCAGTGAGTTGGGGTTTCGCCAAGAGACCCAGTACTTC

j_call: TRBJ1-1
d_call: .
clone_size: .
v_call: TRBV5-1
cdr3_aa: CASGLFGGTTEAFF
cdr3_nt: TGCGCCAGCGGCCTCTTTGGGGGGACCACTGAAGCTTTCTTT

j_call: TRBJ1-2
d_call: .
clone_size: once
v_call: TRBV7-2
cdr3_aa: CASSLADNLIYGYTF
cdr3_nt: TGTGCCAGCAGCTTAGCGGACAACCTAATCTATGGCTACACCTTC

j_call: TRBJ2-5
d_call: .
clone_size: few
v_call: TRBV30
cdr3_aa: CAWSPSGVRETQYF
cdr3_nt: TGTGCCTGGAGTCCCTCTGGGGTGAGAGAGACCCAGTACTTC

j_call: TRBJ1-1
d_call: .
clone_size: .
v_call: TRBV10-1
cdr3_aa: CASSAPNTEAFF
cdr3_nt: TGCGCCAGTTCTGCACCTAACACTGAAGCTTTCTTT

j_call: TRBJ1-2
d_call: .
clone_size: once
v_call: TRBV6-5
cdr3_aa: CASGTRRANYGYTF
cdr3_nt: TGTGCCAGCGGGACCCGTAGGGCTAACTATGGCTACACCTTC

j_call: TRBJ2-3
d_call: TRBD1
clone_size: .
v_call: TRBV19
cdr3_aa: CASSRGQGGTDTQYF
cdr3_nt: TGTGCCAGTAGTCGGGGACAGGGCGGGACAGATACGCAGTATTTT

j_call: TRBJ1-1
d_call: .
clone_size: .
v_call: TRBV4-1
cdr3_aa: CASASEGKNTEAFF
cdr3_nt: TGCGCCAGCGCGTCCGAGGGCAAGAACACTGAAGCTTTCTTT

j_call: TRBJ2-7
d_call: .
clone_size: .
v_call: TRBV4-3
cdr3_aa: CASSPYTGPYEQYF
cdr3_nt: TGCGCCAGCAGCCCTTATACAGGCCCCTACGAGCAGTACTTC

j_call: TRBJ2-7
d_call: TRBD2
clone_size: .
v_call: TRBV4-1
cdr3_aa: CASSPLRGGAYEQYF
cdr3_nt: TGCGCCAGCAGCCCCCTGCGGGGGGGGGCCTACGAGCAGTACTTC

j_call: TRBJ1-2
d_call: TRBD1
clone_size: .
v_call: TRBV18
cdr3_aa: CASSSQGQGNYGYTF
cdr3_nt: TGTGCCAGCTCATCCCAGGGACAGGGGAACTATGGCTACACCTTC

j_call: TRBJ2-1
d_call: TRBD1
clone_size: .
v_call: TRBV5-1
cdr3_aa: CASQTGQEYNEQFF
cdr3_nt: TGCGCCAGCCAGACGGGACAGGAATACAATGAGCAGTTCTTC

j_call: TRBJ2-2
d_call: .
clone_size: .
v_call: TRBV10-1
cdr3_aa: CASSGRTTGELFF
cdr3_nt: TGCGCCAGCAGTGGGAGGACAACCGGGGAGCTGTTTTTT

j_call: TRBJ2-3
d_call: .
clone_size: .
v_call: TRBV10-3
cdr3_aa: CAISDGPRADTQYF
cdr3_nt: TGTGCCATCAGTGACGGACCTCGGGCTGATACGCAGTATTTT

j_call: TRBJ2-1
d_call: .
clone_size: .
v_call: TRBV27
cdr3_aa: CASSFGAGSYYNEQFF
cdr3_nt: TGTGCCAGCAGTTTTGGCGCAGGCTCATACTACAATGAGCAGTTCTTC

j_call: TRBJ1-5
d_call: .
clone_size: .
v_call: TRBV19
cdr3_aa: CASSTGQGWSPQHF
cdr3_nt: TGTGCCAGTAGTACCGGCCAGGGTTGGAGTCCCCAGCATTTT

j_call: TRBJ1-6
d_call: .
clone_size: .
v_call: TRBV7-2
cdr3_aa: CASSWGGESPLHF
cdr3_nt: TGTGCCAGCAGCTGGGGAGGGGAGTCACCCCTCCACTTT

j_call: TRBJ1-1
d_call: .
clone_size: few
v_call: TRBV29-1
cdr3_aa: CSVLLGTEAFF
cdr3_nt: TGCAGCGTTCTTCTCGGTACTGAAGCTTTCTTT

j_call: TRBJ1-2
d_call: .
clone_size: .
v_call: TRBV6-1
cdr3_aa: CASSQDLSINYGYTF
cdr3_nt: TGTGCCAGCAGCCAAGACCTTTCCATAAACTATGGCTACACCTTC

j_call: TRBJ2-2
d_call: TRBD1
clone_size: .
v_call: TRBV4-1
cdr3_aa: CASSQTHPGGQGNTGELFF
cdr3_nt: TGCGCCAGCAGCCAGACTCACCCAGGGGGACAGGGGAACACCGGGGAGCTGTTTTTT

j_call: TRBJ2-7
d_call: .
clone_size: few
v_call: TRBV28
cdr3_aa: CASSLGDLLWAYEQYF
cdr3_nt: TGTGCCAGCAGTCTAGGGGACTTATTGTGGGCCTACGAGCAGTACTTC

j_call: TRBJ2-2
d_call: .
clone_size: .
v_call: TRBV7-9
cdr3_aa: CASSRLTPVAGELFF
cdr3_nt: TGTGCCAGCAGCCGACTTACTCCAGTTGCCGGGGAGCTGTTTTTT

j_call: TRBJ2-2
d_call: TRBD2
clone_size: .
v_call: TRBV18
cdr3_aa: CASSPTSGREAGELFF
cdr3_nt: TGTGCCAGCTCACCGACTAGCGGGAGAGAGGCCGGGGAGCTGTTTTTT

j_call: TRBJ2-7
d_call: TRBD2
clone_size: .
v_call: TRBV4-1
cdr3_aa: CASSQSTSGTSYEQYF
cdr3_nt: TGCGCCAGCAGCCAATCGACTAGCGGGACGTCCTACGAGCAGTACTTC

j_call: TRBJ1-4
d_call: .
clone_size: .
v_call: TRBV7-8
cdr3_aa: CASSSTRLGSNEKLFF
cdr3_nt: TGTGCCAGCAGCTCAACGAGGTTGGGGTCGAATGAAAAACTGTTTTTT

j_call: TRBJ1-2
d_call: .
clone_size: .
v_call: TRBV28
cdr3_aa: CASSLPRGATYGYTF
cdr3_nt: TGTGCCAGCAGTCTACCCCGGGGGGCCACTTATGGCTACACCTTC

j_call: TRBJ1-5
d_call: .
clone_size: .
v_call: TRBV10-1
cdr3_aa: CASSDNGNQPQHF
cdr3_nt: TGCGCCAGCAGTGATAACGGAAATCAGCCCCAGCATTTT

j_call: TRBJ1-2
d_call: .
clone_size: few
v_call: TRBV5-1
cdr3_aa: CASSLGSTGGYTF
cdr3_nt: TGCGCCAGCAGCTTGGGTTCGACAGGAGGCTACACCTTC

j_call: TRBJ1-3
d_call: TRBD1
clone_size: .
v_call: TRBV28
cdr3_aa: CASGTTGSGNTIYF
cdr3_nt: TGTGCCAGCGGAACGACAGGGTCGGGAAACACCATATATTTT

j_call: TRBJ1-2
d_call: .
clone_size: .
v_call: TRBV18
cdr3_aa: CASSSLNTGNRPYGYTF
cdr3_nt: TGTGCCAGCTCATCGCTAAATACAGGGAACCGACCTTATGGCTACACCTTC

j_call: TRBJ2-7
d_call: .
clone_size: once
v_call: TRBV14
cdr3_aa: CASSQEIEQYF
cdr3_nt: TGTGCCAGCAGCCAAGAAATCGAGCAGTACTTC

j_call: TRBJ1-5
d_call: .
clone_size: few
v_call: TRBV30
cdr3_aa: CAWNPGWNQPQHF
cdr3_nt: TGTGCCTGGAACCCAGGATGGAATCAGCCCCAGCATTTT

j_call: TRBJ1-2
d_call: .
clone_size: .
v_call: TRBV6-5
cdr3_aa: CASSYSEGGGYTF
cdr3_nt: TGTGCCAGCAGTTACTCGGAGGGGGGTGGCTACACCTTC

j_call: TRBJ1-5
d_call: TRBD1
clone_size: .
v_call: TRBV7-2
cdr3_aa: CASRRYGTESNQPQHF
cdr3_nt: TGTGCCAGCAGACGCTACGGGACAGAAAGCAATCAGCCCCAGCATTTT

j_call: TRBJ1-2
d_call: .
clone_size: once
v_call: TRBV7-2
cdr3_aa: CASSLEQESNYGYTF
cdr3_nt: TGTGCCAGCAGCTTAGAACAGGAATCGAACTATGGCTACACCTTC

j_call: TRBJ2-7
d_call: .
clone_size: .
v_call: TRBV7-9
cdr3_aa: CASSGSGAAGYEQYF
cdr3_nt: TGTGCCAGCAGCGGCTCAGGGGCCGCGGGGTACGAGCAGTACTTC

j_call: TRBJ1-5
d_call: TRBD1
clone_size: .
v_call: TRBV28
cdr3_aa: CAIRTGDHQPQHF
cdr3_nt: TGTGCCATCAGAACAGGGGATCATCAGCCCCAGCATTTT

j_call: TRBJ2-7
d_call: TRBD1
clone_size: .
v_call: TRBV5-8
cdr3_aa: CASSRNRGWDEQYF
cdr3_nt: TGTGCCAGCAGCCGTAACAGGGGGTGGGACGAGCAGTACTTC

j_call: TRBJ1-2
d_call: TRBD1
clone_size: .
v_call: TRBV4-1
cdr3_aa: CASSLGDSYYGYTF
cdr3_nt: TGCGCCAGCAGCCTGGGGGACAGCTACTATGGCTACACCTTC

j_call: TRBJ1-3
d_call: TRBD1
clone_size: .
v_call: TRBV7-2
cdr3_aa: CASSPPTGGSGNTIYF
cdr3_nt: TGTGCCAGCAGCCCACCGACAGGGGGCTCTGGAAACACCATATATTTT

j_call: TRBJ2-1
d_call: .
clone_size: .
v_call: TRBV6-4
cdr3_aa: CASIRLFEQFF
cdr3_nt: TGTGCCAGCATCCGCCTCTTTGAGCAGTTCTTC